The next 29 T cell receptor beta chains were all read from a single sample in a study of shared T cell receptors in the human thymus. Data came from immunoSEQ multiplex PCR; TCRdb stores just in-frame clones and leaves some out. The table includes 720,000 or so clones, 70% to 90% detected once. These sequences were also reported in another study, on human thymus T cells.

The sample comprised thymocytes. All receptors derive from a girl less than two years old with a congenital heart defect.

The chain's CDR3 is CASRRGPLSEKLFF. The CDR3 DNA follows: TGTGCCAGCAGAAGGGGTCCTCTTAGTGAAAAACTGTTTTTT. The V and J genes are TRBV6-1 and TRBJ1-4, with D possibly TRBD1 on 5 matching bases. This CDR3 has 14 residues. V was clipped by 6 bases and J by 7 bases, with 15 bases between them. Germline lookup yields CDR1 MNHNS and CDR2 SASEGT.

Remarks on this clone: At one boundary the junction diverges from the germline segment, which might be a read error. Other DNA sequences from this sample encode an identical CDR3 as well. V and J are TRBV28 and TRBJ1-1; possibly TRBD1 for D (5 bases). The germline CDR1 and CDR2 sequences are MDHEN and SYDVKM. This CDR3 has 14 residues. The CDR3 DNA is TGTGCCAGCAGTTTATGCAGGCAGGGCACTGAAGCCTTCTTT. This encodes CASSLCRQGTEAFF.

This chain uses TRBV5-4 with TRBJ1-1, with 8 bases that match TRBD1. The V segment lost 3 bases and the J segment 5 bases; nucleotides outside the gene matches: 12. CDR3 length equals 16 residues. Per germline, CDR1 SGHNT and CDR2 YYREEE (reference sequence). As DNA, the CDR3 is TGTGCCAGCAGCTACAGGACAGGGCCCCCGGGGACTGAAGCTTTCTTT. Amino acid sequence: CASSYRTGPPGTEAFF.

The chain has TRBV7-9 and TRBJ2-1; no definite D call. Germline V lookup: CDR1 SEHNR, CDR2 FQNEAQ (reference sequence). The V end was cut by 5 bases, the J end by 8 bases, with 22 bases between. This CDR3 is built from 16 residues. The CDR3 DNA reads as TGTGCCAGCAGCCCCCTCTCGCGCGCCCGATTCGATGAGCAGTTCTTC. Protein sequence: CASSPLSRARFDEQFF.

The J gene is TRBJ2-3, the V gene TRBV7-8; 10 bases align to TRBD1. Per germline, CDR1 SGHVS and CDR2 FQNEAQ. CDR3 length: 14 amino acids. Losses at the gene ends were 1 base for V and 5 bases for J; bases not matched to a gene: 0. DNA of the CDR3: TGTGCCAGCAGCTTAGGGACAGGGGGAGATACGCAGTATTTT. This gives the protein CASSLGTGGDTQYF.

The chain is built from TRBV5-1 and TRBJ2-5; 10 bases match TRBD1. The V segment lost 6 bases and the J segment 1 base; nucleotides outside the gene matches: 6. Germline V gene sequence: CDR1 SGHRS, CDR2 YFSETQ. The CDR3 has 15 amino acids. CDR3 protein: CASTPTGGRQETQYF. CDR3 bases: TGCGCCAGCACCCCGACAGGGGGCCGCCAAGAGACCCAGTACTTC.

This rearrangement joins TRBV9 to TRBJ1-2; no definite D call. From germline, CDR1 is SGDLS and CDR2 YYNGEE. V was cut by 4 bases and J by 4 bases, with 17 bases left in between. The CDR3 runs 15 residues. This chain's CDR3 is CASSSRAGRPYGYTF. The DNA of the CDR3 is TGTGCCAGCAGCTCCAGAGCGGGCCGGCCCTATGGCTACACCTTC.

The chain joins TRBV7-9 to TRBJ2-7; a weak D match, TRBD1 (5 bases). Trimming removed 5 bases from V and 1 base from J, with 15 bases in between. This CDR3 is built from 15 residues. Germline lookup yields CDR1 SEHNR and CDR2 FQNEAQ (reference sequence). The CDR3 is CASSNPGQQSYEQYF. Written as DNA, the CDR3 is TGTGCCAGCAGCAACCCCGGACAACAGTCCTACGAGCAGTACTTC.

The chain is built from TRBV19 and TRBJ1-2; D possibly corresponds to TRBD1 (6 bases). Germline loops: CDR1 LNHDA, CDR2 SQIVND (reference sequence). Trimming pared 4 bases from V and 5 bases from J, leaving 23 bases between. This CDR3 region has 17 residues. The CDR3 loop reads CASSSLSGTMLRYGYTF. The CDR3 coding sequence is TGTGCCAGTAGTAGCTTATCCGGGACAATGCTTCGGTATGGCTACACCTTC.

The J gene is TRBJ2-1, the V gene TRBV21-1; the table's D gene call, TRBD2, was not cross checked with the DNA. TRBV21-1 is tagged as a pseudogene. This CDR3 is 21 amino acids long. The CDR3 region has the DNA TGTGCCAGCAGCAAAGAAGGATTACACGGGGGGGCGACTCCTTCAAACAATGAGCAGTTCTTC. Protein: CASSKEGLHGGATPSNNEQFF.

The CDR3 is CASSNLQGSMNTEAFF. The CDR3, as DNA: TGTGCCAGCAGCAACTTACAGGGGTCCATGAACACTGAAGCTTTCTTT. The rearrangement links TRBV5-6 to TRBJ1-1; 7 positions match TRBD1. Looked up from germline, CDR1 is SGHDT and CDR2 is YYEEEE. Losses at the gene ends were 4 bases for V and 0 bases for J; bases not matched to a gene: 9. This CDR3 has 16 residues.

The chain is built from TRBV19 and TRBJ2-3, with TRBD2 matching 12 bases. V lost 3 bases to trimming and J lost 1 base; unmatched junction nucleotides: 5. The germline gives CDR1 LNHDA, CDR2 SQIVND (reference sequence). The CDR3 length is 17 residues. CDR3 sequence reads: CASSIGLAGRGTDTQYF. As DNA, the CDR3 is TGTGCCAGTAGTATCGGACTAGCGGGGAGAGGCACAGATACGCAGTATTTT. The variable domain in full, with the rest retrieved from reference TRBV19 and TRBJ2-3, is DGGITQSPKYLFRKEGQNVTLSCEQNLNHDAMYWYRQDPGQGLRLIYYSQIVNDFQKGDIAEGYSVSREKKESFPLTVTSAQKNPTAFYLCASSIGLAGRGTDTQYFGPGTRLTVL.

J is TRBJ1-6 and V is TRBV14, with D hard to call. V lost 3 bases and J 8 bases, leaving 17 bases between the germline ends. The CDR3 totals 16 residues. Germline loops: CDR1 SGHDN, CDR2 FVKESK. CDR3 DNA: TGTGCCAGCAGCCAGTTACGAGGGAAGGAACATTCACCCCTCCACTTT. The encoded protein is CASSQLRGKEHSPLHF. Combining the CDR3 with reference TRBV14 and TRBJ1-6 gives the whole variable domain EAGVTQFPSHSVIEKGQTVTLRCDPISGHDNLYWYRRVMGKEIKFLLHFVKESKQDESGMPNNRFLAERTGGTYSTLKVQPAELEDSGVYFCASSQLRGKEHSPLHFGNGTRLTVT.

V gene TRBV28 combines with J gene TRBJ1-2; 7 positions agree with TRBD1. Germline assignment: CDR1 MDHEN and CDR2 SYDVKM. This CDR3 spans 13 amino acids. Germline trimming cut 5 bases from V and 4 bases from J; bases unmatched to any gene: 4. The CDR3 sequence is CASSATGLYGYTF. DNA for the CDR3: TGTGCCAGCAGTGCGACAGGGCTCTATGGCTACACCTTC.

This sequence joins TRBV9 and TRBJ1-4; D unresolved. The length of the CDR3 is 16 residues. Between the trimmed V and J ends, which lost 0 bases and 3 bases, there was a span of 12 bases. Per germline, CDR1 SGDLS and CDR2 YYNGEE. The CDR3 reads CASSVEVGVPNEKLFF. In nucleotides, the CDR3 is TGTGCCAGCAGCGTAGAAGTCGGGGTGCCTAATGAAAAACTGTTTTTT.

The chain joins TRBV7-3 to TRBJ1-1; D unresolved. Germline CDR1 is SGHTA and CDR2 is FQGTGA. The germline V and J ends were trimmed by 5 bases and 1 base, with 11 bases remaining between them. The CDR3 runs to 14 residues. CDR3 nucleotide sequence: TGTGCCAGCAGCCACAACCCAGGGAACACTGAAGCTTTCTTT. Its translation is CASSHNPGNTEAFF.

The table lists this clone with a few counts. CDR3 coding DNA: TGTGCCAGCAGCCATGGAGGGGTCACAGATACGCAGTATTTT. Translating gives CASSHGGVTDTQYF. The rearrangement links TRBV7-7 to TRBJ2-3; a possible D gene is TRBD2 (6 bases). CDR1 is SSHAT, CDR2 FNYEAQ, per germline (reference sequence). V was trimmed by 5 bases and J by 2 bases, leaving 11 bases between them. This CDR3 region has 14 residues.

This rearrangement joins TRBV5-4 to TRBJ2-1; 7 bases are a match to TRBD2. Trimming took 3 bases from V and 3 from J; bases not matched to a gene: 18. From germline, CDR1 is SGHNT and CDR2 YYREEE (reference sequence). This CDR3 spans 19 amino acids. The CDR3 loop is CASSSLALFGEGFYNEQFF. The CDR3 DNA follows: TGTGCCAGCAGCTCCTTGGCGCTCTTTGGGGAGGGTTTCTACAATGAGCAGTTCTTC.

The chain links TRBV28 to TRBJ1-4, with a possible D match to TRBD1 (5 bases). V shed 6 bases and J shed 0 bases, with 14 bases lying between them. CDR3 length: 16 amino acids. Germline CDR1 is MDHEN and CDR2 is SYDVKM. The CDR3 protein is CASSHAGGSTNEKLFF. Written as DNA, the CDR3 is TGTGCCAGCAGCCATGCCGGGGGGTCAACTAATGAAAAACTGTTTTTT.

The chain joins TRBV5-4 to TRBJ1-3; tentatively, D is TRBD1 (5 bases). Germline CDR1 reads SGHNT; CDR2 reads YYREEE (reference sequence). V was cut by 3 bases and J by 0 bases, with 16 bases left in between. The CDR3 length is 17 residues. The CDR3 loop reads CASSSGDETTSGNTIYF. The CDR3 nucleotides read TGTGCCAGCAGCTCGGGGGACGAAACCACCTCTGGAAACACCATATATTTT.

This chain uses TRBV5-6 with TRBJ1-1, with unresolved D. V was cut by 7 bases and J by 6 bases, with 19 bases left in between. CDR1 and CDR2 (germline): SGHDT, YYEEEE. This CDR3 is built from 14 residues. The CDR3 reads CASRGIKWGAEAFF. The CDR3 DNA reads as TGTGCCAGCCGCGGGATCAAATGGGGTGCTGAAGCTTTCTTT.

This chain joins TRBV9 and TRBJ1-1, with 10 bases identical to TRBD1. The CDR3 is 15 residues long. CDR1 SGDLS and CDR2 YYNGEE come from the germline V gene. J gave up 6 bases and V 0 bases, and 5 bases lay outside the gene matches. Here the CDR3 reads CASSVVRQGASEAFF. The CDR3 nucleotides read TGTGCCAGCAGCGTAGTTAGACAGGGGGCATCTGAAGCTTTCTTT.

V usage is TRBV5-1 and J usage is TRBJ1-1, with 7 bases that match TRBD1. Germline lookup yields CDR1 SGHRS and CDR2 YFSETQ. J gave up 0 bases and V 2 bases, and 4 bases lay outside the gene matches. This CDR3 region has 15 residues. CDR3 protein: CASSFRTGMNTEAFF. As DNA, the CDR3 is TGCGCCAGCAGCTTCCGGACAGGAATGAACACTGAAGCTTTCTTT. The full variable domain, rest sourced from reference TRBV5-1 and TRBJ1-1, is KAGVTQTPRYLIKTRGQQVTLSCSPISGHRSVSWYQQTPGQGLQFLFEYFSETQRNKGNFPGRFSGRQFSNSRSEMNVSTLELGDSALYLCASSFRTGMNTEAFFGQGTRLTVV.

This clone appeared a few times. This chain links TRBV10-3 with TRBJ1-3, with D possibly TRBD1 on 6 matching bases. The CDR3 has 17 amino acids. CDR1 and CDR2 (germline): ENHRY, SYGVKD. Deletions cut 2 bases from V and 4 bases from J, with 18 bases between. The CDR3 loop is CAISEAYRTAGGNTIYF. The CDR3 nucleotides are TGTGCCATCAGTGAGGCATATAGGACAGCAGGGGGAAACACCATATATTTT.

The rearrangement uses TRBV5-1 and TRBJ2-7; 10 nucleotides line up with TRBD1. The junction had 10 bases not matched to a gene; V was cut back by 2 bases and J by 2 bases. This CDR3 has 17 residues. Germline CDR1 is SGHRS and CDR2 is YFSETQ. The CDR3 reads CASSLPTRDRGPYEQYF. CDR3 bases: TGCGCCAGCAGCTTACCCACCCGGGACAGGGGACCCTACGAGCAGTACTTC. Using reference TRBV5-1 and TRBJ2-7 for the parts outside the CDR3, the full variable domain is KAGVTQTPRYLIKTRGQQVTLSCSPISGHRSVSWYQQTPGQGLQFLFEYFSETQRNKGNFPGRFSGRQFSNSRSEMNVSTLELGDSALYLCASSLPTRDRGPYEQYFGPGTRLTVT.

The gene calls are TRBV28 and TRBJ1-5, with D perhaps matching TRBD1 (6 bases). There are 19 residues in the CDR3. The V end lost 7 bases, the J end lost 9 bases, and 34 bases lay between the germline ends. Germline values: CDR1 MDHEN, CDR2 SYDVKM. For the CDR3, the DNA is TGTGCCAGCAATCCGCCCATTTCGGCAGGGGCACCGGGAGGTAGGCCCCAGCATTTT. Its translation is CASNPPISAGAPGGRPQHF.

V and J are TRBV18 and TRBJ2-7; D gene unclear. CDR1 is KGHSH, CDR2 LQKENI, per germline. The germline V and J ends were trimmed by 4 bases and 2 bases, with 15 bases remaining between them. There are 15 residues in the CDR3. CDR3 in DNA: TGTGCCAGCTCACAAATCGCGTGCTTAACCTACGAGCAGTACTTC. It codes for CASSQIACLTYEQYF.

This clone was picked up one time. The rearrangement uses TRBV9 and TRBJ2-2; 7 bases match TRBD1. The germline V gene encodes CDR1 SGDLS and CDR2 YYNGEE. Trimming took 3 bases from V and 5 from J; bases not matched to a gene: 10. The CDR3 is 16 residues long. The CDR3 region has the DNA TGTGCCAGCAGCGAGGGACAGAATGAGGTTACCGGGGAGCTGTTTTTT. Translation: CASSEGQNEVTGELFF.

J is TRBJ1-1 and V is TRBV7-2, with 7 bases fitting TRBD1. This CDR3 has 17 amino acids. Per the germline V gene, CDR1 is SGHTA and CDR2 is FQGNSA. The ends lost 4 bases at V and 3 bases at J; junction bases unmatched: 14. CDR3 in DNA: TGTGCCAGCAGCTCACGAAATCTCAGGGGGGCGGACACTGAAGCTTTCTTT. It codes for CASSSRNLRGADTEAFF.